This TCR beta chain is from a study of Graves' ophthalmopathy and Graves' hyperthyroidism. As for the study in general: The authors collected peripheral blood at initial diagnosis, before any treatment.

The study excluded patients with other autoimmune diseases, uncontrolled infections, pregnancy or lactation. PBMCs originated in roughly 11 ml of fresh peripheral blood. As the template, RNA transcripts were used to amplify TCR beta CDR3 regions. First-round RT-PCR with HTBI primers preceded a second-round multiplex PCR. TCRdb re-analysed the multiplex PCR reads in MiXCR, keeping a single row per CDR3 protein. The sample lists a few hundred thousand distinct CDR3 sequences; about 18% were seen once. CDR1 DFQATT and CDR2 SNEGSKA come from the germline V gene (reference sequence). The CDR3 runs 13 residues. V lost 5 bases and J 2 bases, leaving 13 bases between the germline ends.

This TCR was recovered from an adult woman with stable Graves' hyperthyroidism. This rearrangement joins TRBV20-1 to TRBJ2-7; D is unresolved. The sequencing sample was made of peripheral blood. Written as DNA, the CDR3 is TGCAGTGCTCGTAGGGTCAGGACCTACGAGCAGTACTTC. It codes for CSARRVRTYEQYF.